Presented here are 6 T cell receptor beta chains from one specimen sequenced in a study of T cells in Graves' hyperthyroidism and ophthalmopathy (dated by TCRdb to between 2018 and 2020). Libraries were made using multiplex PCR. The data were produced on an Illumina HiSeq 2000. The TCR beta CDR3 regions were amplified from the RNA transcripts. A first-round RT-PCR of the TCR CDR3 used the HTBI primer set with the Qiagen OneStep RT-PCR kit. In TCRdb, the public reads were trimmed at Q25 with fastp and aligned with MiXCR, with productive beta chains retained. A single entry per CDR3 protein holds the most common genes and DNA from its merged rows. The sample data list some 770,000 distinct CDR3 sequences, and less than 20% of these were observed just once. The ten largest clonotypes hold approximately 8.4% of the sample. The source material was blood. The receptors originated from a man younger than 35 with Graves' hyperthyroidism.

The rearrangement links TRBV4-1 to TRBJ2-7; tentatively, D is TRBD1 (6 bases). The CDR3 runs to 15 residues. Germline V gene lookup returns CDR1 MGHRA and CDR2 YSYEKL. V lost 1 base to trimming and J lost 2 bases, with 12 bases between them. CDR3 sequence: CASSQVRQGPYEQYF. Here the CDR3 DNA reads TGCGCCAGCAGCCAAGTCCGGCAGGGGCCCTACGAGCAGTACTTC.

This clonotype was seen ten or more times. The gene calls are TRBV24-1 and TRBJ2-5; TRBD1 matches at 7 bases. Per germline, CDR1 KGHDR and CDR2 SFDVKD. This CDR3 has 15 amino acids. With V trimmed by 4 bases and J by 3 bases, 7 bases remained unmatched. The CDR3 DNA sequence: TGTGCCACCAGTGACCTGACAGGGAATGAAGAGACCCAGTACTTC. Encoded protein: CATSDLTGNEETQYF.

The sample holds a few counts of this clonotype. The chain uses TRBV18 and TRBJ2-1; D uncertain. The length of the CDR3 is 12 residues. V gave up 11 bases and J gave up 7 bases, with 15 bases separating them. Germline CDR1 reads KGHSH; CDR2 reads LQKENI. CDR3: CAAGGSWNEQFF. Here the CDR3 DNA reads TGTGCCGCCGGTGGTTCTTGGAATGAGCAGTTCTTC. The full variable domain, rest sourced from reference TRBV18 and TRBJ2-1, is NAGVMQNPRHLVRRRGQEARLRCSPMKGHSHVYWYRQLPEEGLKFMVYLQKENIIDESGMPKERFSAEFPKEGPSILRIQQVVRGDSAAYFCAAGGSWNEQFFGPGTRLTVL.

There are many counts of this clonotype. The chain uses TRBV28 and TRBJ2-7; TRBD2 aligns across 11 bases. The CDR3 is 15 residues long. V shed 6 bases, J shed 2 bases, and the junction held 6 bases outside the gene matches. CDR1 is MDHEN and CDR2 is SYDVKM in the germline V gene. The DNA for the CDR3 is TGTGCCAGCAGCTCGGGACTAGCGGTGACCTACGAGCAGTACTTC. It specifies CASSSGLAVTYEQYF. Full variable domain (rest looked up from reference TRBV28 and TRBJ2-7): DVKVTQSSRYLVKRTGEKVFLECVQDMDHENMFWYRQDPGLGLRLIYFSYDVKMKEKGDIPEGYSVSREKKERFSLILESASTNQTSMYLCASSSGLAVTYEQYFGPGTRLTVT.

This clonotype was observed many times. The rearrangement joins TRBV5-1 to TRBJ2-1, with 7 bases identical to TRBD2. V lost 5 bases, J lost 7 bases, and 9 bases stayed unmatched. The germline CDR1 and CDR2 sequences are SGHRS and YFSETQ. This CDR3 region has 14 residues. The CDR3, as DNA: TGCGCCAGCAGTGGGACTACTTCGGGGAATGAGCAGTTCTTC. Protein: CASSGTTSGNEQFF.

The chain joins TRBV5-5 to TRBJ1-4; 8 nucleotides agree with TRBD1. The ends lost 6 bases at V and 7 bases at J; junction bases unmatched: 11. Looked up from germline, CDR1 is SGHKS and CDR2 is YYEKEE (reference sequence). The CDR3 contains 15 residues. Written as DNA, the CDR3 is TGTGCCAGCACCCCCCAGGGGGCGCGAGGTGAAAAACTGTTTTTT. Its protein is CASTPQGARGEKLFF. Complete variable domain (other parts from reference TRBV5-5 and TRBJ1-4): DAGVTQSPTHLIKTRGQQVTLRCSPISGHKSVSWYQQVLGQGPQFIFQYYEKEERGRGNFPDRFSARQFPNYSSELNVNALLLGDSALYLCASTPQGARGEKLFFGSGTQLSVL.